This T cell receptor (beta chain) derives from a study of identifying expanded T cells in peripheral blood. Looked up from germline, CDR1 is MNHNY and CDR2 is SVGAGI (reference sequence). Between the trimmed V and J ends, which lost 0 bases and 8 bases, there was a span of 14 bases. The CDR3 is 15 amino acids. Measured with immunoSEQ multiplex PCR; TCRdb has only the in-frame clones, and not every one. The table shows some 100,000 clones, with roughly 89% occurring only once. This clone was counted once. The V and J genes are TRBV6-6 and TRBJ2-1; maybe TRBD2 (6 bases). This receptor was identified in a person aged 18 to 69 in good health. Sequenced material: blood. DNA for the CDR3: TGTGCCAGCAGTTACTCCGAAACCGCGGGGTATGAGCAGTTCTTC. It is translated as CASSYSETAGYEQFF.